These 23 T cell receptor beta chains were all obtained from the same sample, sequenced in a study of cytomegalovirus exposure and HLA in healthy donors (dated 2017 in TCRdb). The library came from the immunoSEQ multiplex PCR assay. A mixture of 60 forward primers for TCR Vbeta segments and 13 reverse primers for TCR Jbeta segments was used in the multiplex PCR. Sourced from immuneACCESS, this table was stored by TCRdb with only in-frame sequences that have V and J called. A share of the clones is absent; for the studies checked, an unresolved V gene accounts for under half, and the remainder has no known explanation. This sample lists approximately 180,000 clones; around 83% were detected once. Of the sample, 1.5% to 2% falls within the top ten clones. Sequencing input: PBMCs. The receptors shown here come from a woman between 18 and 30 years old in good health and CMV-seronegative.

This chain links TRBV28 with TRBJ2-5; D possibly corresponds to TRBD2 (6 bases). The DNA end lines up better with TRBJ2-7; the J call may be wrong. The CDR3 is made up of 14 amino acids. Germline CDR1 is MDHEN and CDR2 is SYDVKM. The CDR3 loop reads CASSFGGITHEQYF. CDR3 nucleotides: TGTGCCAGCAGTTTTGGCGGGATCACCCACGAGCAGTACTTC.

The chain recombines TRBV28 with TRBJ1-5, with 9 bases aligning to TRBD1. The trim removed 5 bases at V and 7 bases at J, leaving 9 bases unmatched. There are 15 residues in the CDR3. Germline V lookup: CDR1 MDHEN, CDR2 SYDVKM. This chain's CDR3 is CASSQRTGARQPQHF. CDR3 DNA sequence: TGTGCCAGCAGTCAAAGGACAGGGGCTAGGCAGCCCCAGCATTTT. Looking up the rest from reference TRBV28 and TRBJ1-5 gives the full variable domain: DVKVTQSSRYLVKRTGEKVFLECVQDMDHENMFWYRQDPGLGLRLIYFSYDVKMKEKGDIPEGYSVSREKKERFSLILESASTNQTSMYLCASSQRTGARQPQHFGDGTRLSIL.

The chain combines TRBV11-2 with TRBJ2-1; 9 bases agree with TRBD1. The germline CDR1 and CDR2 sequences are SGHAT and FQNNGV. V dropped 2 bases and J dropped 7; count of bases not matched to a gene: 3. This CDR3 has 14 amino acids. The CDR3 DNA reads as TGTGCCAGCAGCTTAATGGGACAGGGTAATGAGCAGTTCTTC. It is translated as CASSLMGQGNEQFF.

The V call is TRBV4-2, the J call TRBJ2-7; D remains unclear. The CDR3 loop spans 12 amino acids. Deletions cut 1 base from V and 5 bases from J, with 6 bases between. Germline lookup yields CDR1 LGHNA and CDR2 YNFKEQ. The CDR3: CASSQGQNEQYF. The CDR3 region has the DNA TGTGCCAGCAGCCAAGGGCAAAACGAGCAGTACTTC.

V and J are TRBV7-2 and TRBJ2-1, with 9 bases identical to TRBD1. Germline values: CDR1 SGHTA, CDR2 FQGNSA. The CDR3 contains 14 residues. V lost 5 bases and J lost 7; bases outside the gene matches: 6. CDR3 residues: CASSLGTGRNEQFF. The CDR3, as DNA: TGTGCCAGCAGCCTAGGGACAGGGAGGAATGAGCAGTTCTTC.

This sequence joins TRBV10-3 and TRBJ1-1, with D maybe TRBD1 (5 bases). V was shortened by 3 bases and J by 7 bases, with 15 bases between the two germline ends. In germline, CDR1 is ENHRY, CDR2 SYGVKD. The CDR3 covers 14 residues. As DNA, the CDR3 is TGTGCCATCAGTGATGGGACTCCTTGGGGTGAAGCTTTCTTT. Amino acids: CAISDGTPWGEAFF.

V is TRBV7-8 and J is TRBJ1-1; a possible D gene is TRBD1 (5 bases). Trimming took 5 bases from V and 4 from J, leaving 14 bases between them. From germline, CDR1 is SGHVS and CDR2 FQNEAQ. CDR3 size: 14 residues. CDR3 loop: CASSVKEGPTEAFF. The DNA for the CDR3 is TGTGCCAGCAGCGTTAAGGAGGGGCCCACTGAAGCTTTCTTT.

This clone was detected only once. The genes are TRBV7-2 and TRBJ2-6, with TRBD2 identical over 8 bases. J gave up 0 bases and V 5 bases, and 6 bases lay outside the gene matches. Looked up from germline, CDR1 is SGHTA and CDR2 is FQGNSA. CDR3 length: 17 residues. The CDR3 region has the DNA TGTGCCAGCAGCCACGGGGGGGCGAACTCTGGGGCCAACGTCCTGACTTTC. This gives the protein CASSHGGANSGANVLTF.

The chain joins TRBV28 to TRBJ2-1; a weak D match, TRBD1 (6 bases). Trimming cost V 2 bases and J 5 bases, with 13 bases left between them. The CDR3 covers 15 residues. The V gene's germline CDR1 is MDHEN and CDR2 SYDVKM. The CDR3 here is CASSLRGYKDNEQFF. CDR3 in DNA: TGTGCCAGCAGTTTAAGGGGGTATAAGGACAATGAGCAGTTCTTC.

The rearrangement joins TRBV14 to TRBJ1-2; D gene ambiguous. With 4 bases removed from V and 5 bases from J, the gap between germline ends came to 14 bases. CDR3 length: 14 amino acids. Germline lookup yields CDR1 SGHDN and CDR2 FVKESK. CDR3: CASSLISGRYGYTF. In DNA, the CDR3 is TGTGCCAGCAGCCTTATAAGTGGGAGGTATGGCTACACCTTC.

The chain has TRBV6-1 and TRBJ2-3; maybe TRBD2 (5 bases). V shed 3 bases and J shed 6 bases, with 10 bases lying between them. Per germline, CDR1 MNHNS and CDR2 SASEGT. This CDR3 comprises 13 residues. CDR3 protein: CASSDSGKDTQYF. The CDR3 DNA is TGTGCCAGCAGTGACTCCGGGAAGGATACGCAGTATTTT.

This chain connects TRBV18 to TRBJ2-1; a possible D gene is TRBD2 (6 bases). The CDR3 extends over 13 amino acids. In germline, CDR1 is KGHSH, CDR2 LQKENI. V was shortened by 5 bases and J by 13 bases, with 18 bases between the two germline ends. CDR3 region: CASSSNRDSLQFF. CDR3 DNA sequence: TGTGCCAGCTCATCCAACCGGGACTCCCTCCAGTTCTTC.

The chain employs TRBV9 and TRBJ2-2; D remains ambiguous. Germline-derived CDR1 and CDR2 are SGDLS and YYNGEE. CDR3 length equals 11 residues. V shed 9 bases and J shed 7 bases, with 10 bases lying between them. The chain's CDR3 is CANPHRGELFF. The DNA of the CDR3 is TGTGCCAACCCACACCGCGGGGAGCTGTTTTTT.

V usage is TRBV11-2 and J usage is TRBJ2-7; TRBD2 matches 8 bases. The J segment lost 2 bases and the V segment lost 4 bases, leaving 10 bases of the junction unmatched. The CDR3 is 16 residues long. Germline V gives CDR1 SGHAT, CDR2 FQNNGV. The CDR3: CASSSALLAATYEQYF. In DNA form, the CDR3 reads TGTGCCAGCAGCTCCGCCCTACTAGCGGCAACCTACGAGCAGTACTTC.

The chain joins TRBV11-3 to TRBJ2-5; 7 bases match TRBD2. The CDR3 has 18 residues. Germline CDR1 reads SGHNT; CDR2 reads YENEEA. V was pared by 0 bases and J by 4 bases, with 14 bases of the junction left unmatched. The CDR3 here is CASSLESDFVGGPETQYF. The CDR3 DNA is TGTGCCAGCAGCTTAGAGTCGGACTTCGTGGGAGGGCCAGAGACCCAGTACTTC.

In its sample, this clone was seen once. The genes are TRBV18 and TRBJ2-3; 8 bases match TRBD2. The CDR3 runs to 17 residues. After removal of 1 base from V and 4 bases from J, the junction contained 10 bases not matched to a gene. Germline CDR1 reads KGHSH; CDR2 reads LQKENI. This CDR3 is CASSPLLRAGVPDTQYF. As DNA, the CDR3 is TGTGCCAGCTCACCACTTTTAAGAGCGGGAGTTCCAGATACGCAGTATTTT.

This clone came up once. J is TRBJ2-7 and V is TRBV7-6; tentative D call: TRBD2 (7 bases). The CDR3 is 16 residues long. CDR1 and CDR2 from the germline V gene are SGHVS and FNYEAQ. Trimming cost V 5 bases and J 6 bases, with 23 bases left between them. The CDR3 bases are TGTGCCAGCAGCCCTACCCCGGGGGGCTCGGATCTCGAGCAGTACTTC. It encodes CASSPTPGGSDLEQYF.

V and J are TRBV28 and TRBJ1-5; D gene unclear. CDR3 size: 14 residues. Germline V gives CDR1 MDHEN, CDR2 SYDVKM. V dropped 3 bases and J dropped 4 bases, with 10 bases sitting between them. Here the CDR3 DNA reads TGTGCCAGCAGTTTTATAGACTCTAATCAGCCCCAGCATTTT. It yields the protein CASSFIDSNQPQHF.

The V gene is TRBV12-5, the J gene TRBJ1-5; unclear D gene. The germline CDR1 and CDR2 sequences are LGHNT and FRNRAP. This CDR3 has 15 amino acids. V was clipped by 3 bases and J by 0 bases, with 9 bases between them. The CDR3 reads CASGFVQYSNQPQHF. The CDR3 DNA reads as TGTGCTAGTGGTTTTGTCCAGTATAGCAATCAGCCCCAGCATTTT.

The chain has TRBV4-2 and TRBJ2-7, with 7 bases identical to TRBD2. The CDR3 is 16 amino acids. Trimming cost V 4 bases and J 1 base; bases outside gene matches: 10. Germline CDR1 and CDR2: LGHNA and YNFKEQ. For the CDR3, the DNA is TGTGCCAGCAGCCCAACCCCTAGCGGCATTTCCTACGAGCAGTACTTC. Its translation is CASSPTPSGISYEQYF.

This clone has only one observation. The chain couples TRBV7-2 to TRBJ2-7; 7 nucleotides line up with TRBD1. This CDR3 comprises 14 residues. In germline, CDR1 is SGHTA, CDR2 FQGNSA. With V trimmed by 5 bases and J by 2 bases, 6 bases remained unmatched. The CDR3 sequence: CASSVDRSAYEQYF. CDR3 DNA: TGTGCCAGCAGCGTGGACAGGAGCGCCTACGAGCAGTACTTC.

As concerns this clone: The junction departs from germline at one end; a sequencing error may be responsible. DNA for the CDR3: TGTGCCAGCAGGCGAACTAGCGGCAATGAGCGGTTCTTC. Translated, it gives CASRRTSGNERFF. This sequence joins TRBV27 and TRBJ2-1, with TRBD2 matching over 8 bases. The CDR3 length is 13 residues. The germline V gene has CDR1 MNHEY and CDR2 SMNVEV (reference sequence).

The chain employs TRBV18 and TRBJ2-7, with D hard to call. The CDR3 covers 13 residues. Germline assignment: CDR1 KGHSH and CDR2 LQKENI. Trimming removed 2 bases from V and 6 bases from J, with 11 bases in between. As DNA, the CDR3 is TGTGCCAGCTCACCAGGGCAGGCTTCCGAGCAGTACTTC. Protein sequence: CASSPGQASEQYF.